This T cell receptor (beta chain) was profiled in a study of T cell repertoires in cytomegalovirus infection (dated by TCRdb to the late 2010s). General notes on the study: Because public TCR beta signatures pointed to carriage of CMV infection together with the matching HLA type, the HLA type of each donor mattered for the analysis.

CDR1 MNHEY and CDR2 SVGEGT are derived from the germline V gene. Trimming removed 5 bases from V and 1 base from J; the gene matches leave 8 bases unexplained. From cysteine to phenylalanine, the CDR3 is 16 amino acids long. CDR3 DNA is the only sequence kept; it has 48 bases, read in frame from the first base. What the work shows at the level of the full study, not this receptor alone: Cumulative frequency of public TCR beta family members discriminated carriers of CMV infection plus the relevant HLA type in this cohort and an independent 352-donor cohort. In the ex vivo response, HLA-C-restricted CMV-specific TCR beta clonotypes were dominant, and in two of eight donors the single most frequent clonotype came from this HLA-C-restricted group.

The table lists this clonotype with many counts. Its specific antigen is unknown. Base qualities are not at hand, and no much larger clone is one base apart. TCRdb shows the sequencer as Illumina HiSeq 1500. The public reads were reprocessed in TCRdb via fastp at Q25 and MiXCR, keeping in-frame beta chains. Each entry merges the rows of one CDR3 protein and shows their most common DNA and genes. This sample is represented by about 300,000 distinct CDR3 sequences; roughly a tenth of them were singletons. The biggest ten clones account for about 2.3% of the sample. The TCR was taken from a human donor in good health (CMV status not recorded). Some clones in this sample may be carry-over from other donors' samples. This chain is built from TRBV6-2 or TRBV6-3 and TRBJ2-3; 8 nucleotides in the junction match TRBD2. Material for sequencing was PBMCs. Here is the DNA: TGTGCCAGCAGTCTACTAGCGGTGGCCCGCACAGATACGCAGTATTTT. The encoded protein is CASSLLAVARTDTQYF.